Listed below are T cell receptor beta chains from one sample, sequenced in a study of blood T cell repertoires in COVID-19. TCRdb's copy holds only in-frame clones and misses some; the assay was immunoSEQ multiplex PCR. Seen here are fewer than 150,000 clones, around 85% observed once, and the top ten hold 5.5%. Sequences were obtained from peripheral blood. These receptors originate from a woman aged 55-70 years with COVID-19, enrolled during active disease. Both conserved end residues are part of each CDR3. D genes are given only for firm matches. For some rows the clone size is stated as once, few or many, or as a class when expanded; others skip it.

J: TRBJ1-2
V: TRBV7-9
size: NA
length: 12
D: NA
CDR3: CASIREGYGYTF
DNA: TGTGCCAGCATCAGGGAAGGCTATGGCTACACCTTC

J: TRBJ1-1
V: TRBV9
size: NA
length: 16
D: TRBD1
CDR3: CASSAGLGQGGTEAFF
DNA: TGTGCCAGCAGCGCAGGGCTGGGACAGGGAGGCACTGAAGCTTTCTTT

J: TRBJ1-2
V: TRBV30
size: NA
length: 14
D: TRBD1
CDR3: CAWSTPDRGGGYTF
DNA: TGTGCCTGGAGTACCCCGGACAGGGGAGGTGGCTACACCTTC

J: TRBJ1-6
V: TRBV19
size: NA
length: 19
D: TRBD1
CDR3: CASSLTPPTGDIYNSPLHF
DNA: TGTGCCAGTAGTTTAACCCCGCCGACAGGGGACATCTATAATTCACCCCTCCACTTT

J: TRBJ2-3
V: TRBV11-2
size: NA
length: 14
D: NA
CDR3: CASSLDTSTDTQYF
DNA: TGTGCCAGCAGCTTGGACACAAGCACAGATACGCAGTATTTT

J: TRBJ1-2
V: TRBV6-5
size: few
length: 14
D: NA
CDR3: CASSHKAKLYGYTF
DNA: TGTGCCAGCAGTCATAAAGCCAAGCTCTATGGCTACACCTTC

J: TRBJ1-6
V: TRBV2
size: NA
length: 16
D: NA
CDR3: CASSRAGGAGNSPLHF
DNA: TGTGCCAGCAGTCGAGCGGGGGGGGCAGGTAATTCACCCCTCCACTTT

J: TRBJ2-1
V: TRBV10-3
size: NA
length: 16
D: TRBD2
CDR3: CAISDWGAGAYNEQFF
DNA: TGTGCCATCAGTGATTGGGGAGCGGGGGCCTACAATGAGCAGTTCTTC

J: TRBJ1-2
V: TRBV6-5
size: few
length: 14
D: NA
CDR3: CASTRRPEGYGYTF
DNA: TGTGCCAGCACGAGACGGCCGGAGGGGTATGGCTACACCTTC

J: TRBJ1-5
V: TRBV15
size: NA
length: 15
D: NA
CDR3: CATSRERVGNQPQHF
DNA: TGTGCCACCAGCAGAGAGCGGGTTGGCAATCAGCCCCAGCATTTT

J: TRBJ2-1
V: TRBV28
size: NA
length: 11
D: NA
CDR3: CASSLGDEQFF
DNA: TGTGCCAGCAGTTTGGGAGATGAGCAGTTCTTC

J: TRBJ1-2
V: TRBV2
size: NA
length: 13
D: NA
CDR3: CASSSDRNYGYTF
DNA: TGTGCCAGCAGCTCGGACAGAAACTATGGCTACACCTTC

J: TRBJ2-3
V: TRBV7-2
size: NA
length: 13
D: NA
CDR3: CASSLARASKAYF
DNA: TGTGCCAGCAGCTTAGCGCGCGCTAGTAAAGCGTATTTT

J: TRBJ1-4
V: TRBV5-1
size: NA
length: 15
D: NA
CDR3: CASSPMRETNEKLFF
DNA: TGCGCCAGCAGCCCCATGCGTGAAACTAATGAAAAACTGTTTTTT

J: TRBJ2-1
V: TRBV2
size: NA
length: 19
D: TRBD2
CDR3: CASNPSTSGGATGYNEQFF
DNA: TGTGCCAGCAACCCTTCGACTAGCGGGGGGGCCACTGGGTACAATGAGCAGTTCTTC

J: TRBJ1-2
V: TRBV27
size: NA
length: 13
D: NA
CDR3: CASASRGDYGYTF
DNA: TGTGCCAGCGCTAGCAGGGGTGACTATGGCTACACCTTC

J: TRBJ1-1
V: TRBV5-1
size: NA
length: 14
D: TRBD1
CDR3: CASSSGQGNTEAFF
DNA: TGCGCCAGCAGCTCGGGACAGGGGAACACTGAAGCTTTCTTT

J: TRBJ2-7
V: TRBV6-5
size: NA
length: 14
D: NA
CDR3: CASSPLTYSYEQYF
DNA: TGTGCCAGCAGCCCCCTCACCTACAGCTACGAGCAGTACTTC

J: TRBJ1-5
V: TRBV4-2
size: once
length: 19
D: NA
CDR3: CASSLRSGRGIDSNQPQHF
DNA: TGTGCCAGCAGCTTACGGTCTGGCAGGGGAATTGATAGCAATCAGCCCCAGCATTTT

J: TRBJ1-2
V: TRBV12-3/TRBV12-4
size: once
length: 13
D: NA
CDR3: CASSLQGNYGYTF
DNA: TGTGCCAGCAGCTTACAGGGTAACTATGGCTACACCTTC

J: TRBJ2-2
V: TRBV28
size: NA
length: 20
D: TRBD2
CDR3: CASSLGLNRVAGENTGELFF
DNA: TGTGCCAGCAGTTTAGGGCTCAACAGGGTAGCGGGGGAGAACACCGGGGAGCTGTTTTTT

J: TRBJ1-2
V: TRBV29-1
size: once
length: 12
D: NA
CDR3: CSVAQGLGGYTF
DNA: TGCAGCGTTGCTCAGGGTCTGGGTGGCTACACCTTC